These 23 T cell receptor beta chains share one sample of origin, sequenced in a study of T cell responses to AZD1222 COVID-19 vaccine. TCRdb's table, derived via immunoSEQ multiplex PCR, lists solely in-frame clones and lacks some. The sample holds just under 35,000 clones, approximately 88% seen once. Sample: peripheral blood, taken on day 0 of AZD1222 vaccination. The receptors come from an adult in good health.

The genes are TRBV10-1 and TRBJ2-3; D is unclear. Germline values: CDR1 WNHNN, CDR2 SYGVQD (reference sequence). Trimming left V 0 bases short and J 2 bases short, with 6 bases between. There are 14 residues in the CDR3. CDR3 loop: CASSESPHTDTQYF. In DNA form, the CDR3 reads TGCGCCAGCAGTGAGTCTCCCCACACAGATACGCAGTATTTT.

V gene TRBV7-8 combines with J gene TRBJ1-6; D uncertain. Germline loops: CDR1 SGHVS, CDR2 FQNEAQ. The V gene lost 5 bases and the J gene lost 10 bases, with 12 bases spanning the gap. The CDR3 runs 13 residues. CDR3 bases: TGTGCCAGCAGCCAAGATAGGCGGTCACCCCTCCACTTT. Encoded protein: CASSQDRRSPLHF.

J is TRBJ2-2 and V is TRBV5-4; 10 bases map to TRBD2. From germline, CDR1 is SGHNT and CDR2 YYREEE (reference sequence). The length of the CDR3 is 18 residues. V was clipped by 0 bases and J by 0 bases; unmatched bases: 5. The CDR3 loop reads CASSLESLAGANTGELFF. As DNA, the CDR3 is TGTGCCAGCAGCTTGGAATCGCTAGCGGGAGCGAACACCGGGGAGCTGTTTTTT.

This clone was detected a few times. V usage is TRBV7-8 and J usage is TRBJ2-1, with TRBD2 matching over 8 bases. This CDR3 has 16 residues. The germline gives CDR1 SGHVS, CDR2 FQNEAQ. J was trimmed by 7 bases and V by 5 bases; bases with no gene match: 13. CDR3 nucleotide sequence: TGTGCCAGCAGCCTGAGGTGGAGCGGGAGTGGAAATGAGCAGTTCTTC. This codes for CASSLRWSGSGNEQFF.

The chain employs TRBV14 and TRBJ2-7, with 7 bases aligning to TRBD1. V lost 8 bases, J lost 0 bases, and 4 bases stayed unmatched. CDR3 length equals 13 residues. The germline CDR1 and CDR2 sequences are SGHDN and FVKESK. The CDR3 region is CASRRTGSYEQYF. In DNA, the CDR3 is TGTGCCAGCCGACGGACAGGCTCCTACGAGCAGTACTTC.

The chain is built from TRBV27 and TRBJ2-7; D perhaps matches TRBD2 (7 bases). This CDR3 spans 16 amino acids. V was cut by 4 bases and J by 4 bases, with 20 bases left in between. Germline values: CDR1 MNHEY, CDR2 SMNVEV (reference sequence). CDR3 coding DNA: TGTGCCAGCAGTTCATGGGGGGGGCGGGAGCTTTACGAGCAGTACTTC. Translating gives CASSSWGGRELYEQYF.

The genes are TRBV29-1 and TRBJ1-1, with D perhaps TRBD1 (6 bases). The CDR3 has 13 residues. With 6 bases removed from V and 3 bases from J, the gap between germline ends came to 14 bases. Germline V gene data show CDR1 as SQVTM and CDR2 as ANQGSEA. This chain's CDR3 is CSVDDRTDTEAFF. DNA of the CDR3: TGCAGCGTCGACGACAGGACCGACACTGAAGCTTTCTTT.

This clone has just a few counts. V and J are TRBV18 and TRBJ2-6; 12 bases align to TRBD1. The V segment lost 8 bases and the J segment 4 bases; nucleotides outside the gene matches: 9. Germline V gene sequence: CDR1 KGHSH, CDR2 LQKENI. The CDR3 contains 17 residues. CDR3 protein: CASQGTGGAAGANVLTF. DNA for the CDR3: TGTGCCAGCCAAGGGACAGGGGGCGCAGCCGGGGCCAACGTCCTGACTTTC.

The V call is TRBV4-1, the J call TRBJ2-7; 9 positions match TRBD1. In germline, CDR1 is MGHRA, CDR2 YSYEKL. This CDR3 spans 15 amino acids. J was trimmed by 4 bases and V by 4 bases; bases with no gene match: 8. CDR3 amino acids: CASSLDRGFVYEQYF. In DNA, the CDR3 is TGCGCCAGCAGCCTCGACAGGGGGTTTGTGTACGAGCAGTACTTC.

The J gene is TRBJ2-7, the V gene TRBV7-2; D unresolved. This CDR3 region has 12 residues. Germline lookup yields CDR1 SGHTA and CDR2 FQGNSA. V lost 5 bases to trimming and J lost 5 bases, with 10 bases between them. The CDR3, as DNA: TGTGCCAGCAGCCCGAGTTTGAACGAGCAGTACTTC. Amino acid sequence: CASSPSLNEQYF.

The chain carries TRBV5-1 and TRBJ1-2, with 12 bases fitting TRBD1. The CDR3 loop spans 16 amino acids. CDR1 is SGHRS, CDR2 YFSETQ, per germline. V trimming: 5 bases; J trimming: 8 bases; junction bases outside the gene matches: 13. CDR3 in amino acids: CASSKGQGAISDGYTF. CDR3 DNA: TGCGCCAGCAGTAAGGGACAGGGGGCGATCTCTGACGGCTACACCTTC.

The V gene is TRBV3-1 (or the pseudogene TRBV3-2), the J gene TRBJ2-3, with 7 bases fitting TRBD2. The CDR3 totals 17 residues. The V gene's germline CDR1 is LGHDT and CDR2 YNNKEL (reference sequence). J lost 3 bases, V lost 4 bases, and 13 bases had no gene match. In DNA, the CDR3 is TGTGCCAGCAGCCCCGCCTCTAGCGGCCACGGGACAGATACGCAGTATTTT. Encoded protein: CASSPASSGHGTDTQYF.

CDR3 sequence: CASSLGRFYGYTF. The CDR3 DNA reads TGTGCCAGCAGCTTAGGTCGGTTCTATGGCTACACCTTC. The V call is TRBV13, the J call TRBJ1-2; D not certain. Trimming removed 0 bases at V and 4 bases at J, with 6 bases between. The germline V gene encodes CDR1 PRHDT and CDR2 FYEKMQ (reference sequence). CDR3 size: 13 residues.

In its sample, this clone was seen a few times. The chain combines TRBV5-1 with TRBJ1-1; possibly TRBD1 for D (5 bases). CDR1 and CDR2 (germline): SGHRS, YFSETQ. The CDR3 consists of 13 residues. V was trimmed by 3 bases and J by 5 bases, leaving 11 bases between them. The CDR3 sequence is CASSWGEGTEAFF. The CDR3 coding sequence is TGCGCCAGCAGCTGGGGCGAGGGGACTGAAGCTTTCTTT.

The chain couples TRBV2 to TRBJ1-5; D remains ambiguous. The CDR3 is made up of 13 amino acids. The germline CDR1 and CDR2 sequences are SNHLY and FYNNEI. The V and J ends lost 4 bases and 4 bases respectively, with 8 bases between them. This chain's CDR3 is CASSVMYNQPQHF. CDR3 in DNA: TGTGCCAGCAGTGTTATGTATAATCAGCCCCAGCATTTT.

This chain joins TRBV19 and TRBJ2-7; 8 bases are shared with TRBD2. Germline lookup yields CDR1 LNHDA and CDR2 SQIVND (reference sequence). The CDR3 sequence is 15 residues long. Unmatched junction bases numbered 5, after V lost 3 bases and J lost 1 base. CDR3 DNA sequence: TGTGCCAGTAGTATTAGGGGCGGGAGGTCCTACGAGCAGTACTTC. This translates into CASSIRGGRSYEQYF.

This chain connects TRBV4-1 to TRBJ2-1; the match to TRBD2 covers 8 bases. This CDR3 has 15 amino acids. Per germline, CDR1 MGHRA and CDR2 YSYEKL. The V segment lost 1 base and the J segment 1 base; nucleotides outside the gene matches: 0. CDR3 in DNA: TGCGCCAGCAGCCAAGTAGCGGGGTCCTACAATGAGCAGTTCTTC. Translation: CASSQVAGSYNEQFF.

CDR3 bases: TGTGCCAGCGTCGAGGGGGGAACTAATGAAAAACTGTTTTTT. As protein: CASVEGGTNEKLFF. The chain recombines TRBV28 with TRBJ1-4; possibly TRBD1 for D (6 bases). The CDR3 has 14 residues. Germline V gene sequence: CDR1 MDHEN, CDR2 SYDVKM. Trimming removed 8 bases from V and 1 base from J, with 11 bases in between.

This chain links TRBV14 with TRBJ1-6; weak D call: TRBD1 (6 bases). Germline-derived CDR1 and CDR2 are SGHDN and FVKESK. The CDR3 totals 18 residues. Trimming removed 3 bases from V and 0 bases from J, with 15 bases in between. CDR3 sequence (DNA): TGTGCCAGCAGCCAGGCATTAACAGGGAGCTCCTATAATTCACCCCTCCACTTT. Its translation is CASSQALTGSSYNSPLHF.

The chain links TRBV6-1 to TRBJ1-1; D is perhaps TRBD1 (5 bases). This CDR3 comprises 16 residues. Germline V gene lookup returns CDR1 MNHNS and CDR2 SASEGT. V shed 1 base and J shed 1 base, with 13 bases lying between them. The chain's CDR3 is CASSEEDGGGNTEAFF. CDR3 nucleotide sequence: TGTGCCAGCAGTGAAGAGGATGGGGGGGGGAACACTGAAGCTTTCTTT.

This sequence joins TRBV9 and TRBJ2-1; D is tentatively TRBD1 or TRBD2 (5 bases each). Germline CDR1 SGDLS, CDR2 YYNGEE. Trimming removed 3 bases from V and 0 bases from J, with 13 bases in between. This CDR3 comprises 16 residues. Written as DNA, the CDR3 is TGTGCCAGCAGCGCCGGGACCTTTGCCTCCTACAATGAGCAGTTCTTC. Protein product: CASSAGTFASYNEQFF.

CDR3 DNA: TGCGCCAGCAGCACGGGTTCGACCGGGGAGCTGTTTTTT. Its translation is CASSTGSTGELFF. The rearrangement links TRBV5-1 to TRBJ2-2; D remains ambiguous. Germline values: CDR1 SGHRS, CDR2 YFSETQ. The V gene lost 4 bases and the J gene lost 5 bases, with 9 bases spanning the gap. The CDR3 runs 13 residues.

This sequence joins TRBV5-1 and TRBJ2-1; TRBD1 matches at 10 bases. The CDR3 runs to 14 residues. CDR1 is SGHRS, CDR2 YFSETQ, per germline. V lost 9 bases, J lost 9 bases, and 12 bases stayed unmatched. The CDR3 DNA follows: TGCGCCACGTCGACCGGGACAGGGGTTGCTGAGCAGTTCTTC. Its protein is CATSTGTGVAEQFF.